Below are 16 T cell receptor beta chains sequenced from a single sample in a study of cytomegalovirus exposure and HLA in healthy donors. Primers: 60 Vbeta forward and 13 Jbeta reverse. The assay was immunoSEQ multiplex PCR, and TCRdb's table has in-frame clones only and misses some. This sample has 150,000 or so clones, with around 81% found just once. The sample consisted of PBMCs. Every receptor here comes from a young woman in good health and CMV-seropositive.

This chain uses TRBV2 with TRBJ2-5; TRBD2 might be the D (6 bases). Germline assignment: CDR1 SNHLY and CDR2 FYNNEI. V shed 8 bases and J shed 2 bases, with 6 bases lying between them. The length of the CDR3 is 11 residues. CDR3: CASGGQETQYF. CDR3 sequence (DNA): TGTGCCAGCGGGGGGCAAGAGACCCAGTACTTC. The complete variable domain, with remaining parts taken from reference TRBV2 and TRBJ2-5, reads EPEVTQTPSHQVTQMGQEVILRCVPISNHLYFYWYRQILGQKVEFLVSFYNNEISEKSEIFDDQFSVERPDGSNFTLKIRSTKLEDSAMYFCASGGQETQYFGPGTRLLVL.

This rearrangement joins TRBV27 to TRBJ2-3, with 8 bases aligning to TRBD2. The CDR3 runs 15 residues. CDR1 MNHEY and CDR2 SMNVEV come from the germline V gene (reference sequence). Unmatched junction bases numbered 4, after V lost 3 bases and J lost 2 bases. The CDR3 DNA sequence: TGTGCCAGCAGTTTTGGCGGGGGGAACACAGATACGCAGTATTTT. As protein: CASSFGGGNTDTQYF.

This clone has only a few counts. The rearrangement uses TRBV28 and TRBJ1-1; D not resolved. Between the trimmed V and J ends, which lost 6 bases and 1 base, there was a span of 12 bases. This CDR3 spans 14 amino acids. The germline CDR1 and CDR2 sequences are MDHEN and SYDVKM. DNA of the CDR3: TGTGCCAGCAGCTCGTCGGGAGAGAACACTGAAGCTTTCTTT. As protein: CASSSSGENTEAFF.

V and J are TRBV4-1 and TRBJ2-2; D perhaps matches TRBD1 (5 bases). The CDR3 consists of 13 residues. Per the germline V gene, CDR1 is MGHRA and CDR2 is YSYEKL. Between the trimmed V and J ends, which lost 4 bases and 6 bases, there was a span of 9 bases. CDR3 sequence (DNA): TGCGCCAGCAGCCCTCAGGGTTCCGGGGAGCTGTTTTTT. As protein: CASSPQGSGELFF.

The chain links TRBV6-5 to TRBJ2-3, with TRBD2 identical over 7 bases. This CDR3 has 13 residues. The V gene end was trimmed by 5 bases and the J gene end by 8 bases; junction bases not matched to a gene: 7. Germline V gives CDR1 MNHEY, CDR2 SVGAGI. For the CDR3, the DNA is TGTGCCAGCAGTGGAGCGGGGTTGGTTACGCAGTATTTT. This codes for CASSGAGLVTQYF.

The DNA of the CDR3 is TGTGCCAGCAGTGAAAAGGGGTACTCTGGAAACACCATATATTTT. Its protein product is CASSEKGYSGNTIYF. The chain couples TRBV2 to TRBJ1-3; possible D gene TRBD1, 5 bases. Germline-derived CDR1 and CDR2 are SNHLY and FYNNEI. The CDR3 sequence is 15 residues long. V was cut by 2 bases and J by 0 bases, with 8 bases left in between.

This chain connects TRBV10-3 to TRBJ1-1; the match to TRBD1 covers 7 bases. The CDR3 contains 13 residues. Germline V CDR1 and CDR2: ENHRY, SYGVKD. The ends lost 10 bases at V and 1 base at J; junction bases unmatched: 6. The CDR3 is CATQGQKNTEAFF. CDR3 nucleotide sequence: TGTGCCACGCAGGGACAGAAGAACACTGAAGCTTTCTTT.

This chain links TRBV5-6 with TRBJ1-2, with 10 bases fitting TRBD1. The CDR3 runs 16 residues. Losses at the gene ends were 4 bases for V and 3 bases for J; bases not matched to a gene: 9. CDR1 and CDR2 (germline): SGHDT, YYEEEE. CDR3 loop: CASSPQGDRGYYGYTF. DNA for the CDR3: TGTGCCAGCAGCCCCCAGGGGGACAGGGGCTACTATGGCTACACCTTC.

This clone has more than one count but fewer than ten. The chain carries TRBV11-3 and TRBJ1-5; no clear D gene. The CDR3 is 18 residues long. In germline, CDR1 is SGHNT, CDR2 YENEEA. Trimming pared 3 bases from V and 0 bases from J, leaving 18 bases between. In DNA, the CDR3 is TGTGCCAGCAGCTTCGGGATAGGGCTGTGGGGTAGCAATCAGCCCCAGCATTTT. Its translation is CASSFGIGLWGSNQPQHF.

CDR3 region: CASSYSWGRAKNIQYF. In nucleotides, the CDR3 is TGTGCCAGCAGTTACTCTTGGGGGCGAGCCAAAAACATTCAGTACTTC. This chain links TRBV6-5 with TRBJ2-4; TRBD1 is a possible D gene (6 bases). Trimming removed 0 bases from V and 0 bases from J, with 9 bases in between. Germline assignment: CDR1 MNHEY and CDR2 SVGAGI. The CDR3 consists of 16 residues.

J is TRBJ2-5 and V is TRBV15, with D possibly matching TRBD1 (5 bases). The CDR3 consists of 14 residues. Germline V gene sequence: CDR1 LNHNV, CDR2 YYDKDF (reference sequence). The V end was cut by 5 bases, the J end by 6 bases, with 16 bases between. CDR3 sequence: CATSQIGDRQTQYF. The CDR3 region has the DNA TGTGCCACCAGCCAGATAGGAGACAGACAGACCCAGTACTTC.

The CDR3 DNA follows: TGTGCCAGCAGTTACGGGGGGAAATCAGGCGAGCAGTACTTC. This encodes CASSYGGKSGEQYF. The V call is TRBV6-5, the J call TRBJ2-7; D possibly corresponds to TRBD2 (6 bases). Germline loops: CDR1 MNHEY, CDR2 SVGAGI. The CDR3 length is 14 residues. V was pared by 2 bases and J by 6 bases, with 14 bases between.

The chain carries TRBV5-6 and TRBJ2-5, with 7 bases fitting TRBD2. Near its end, the DNA agrees better with TRBJ2-7, so the J call may be wrong. Germline V gene data show CDR1 as SGHDT and CDR2 as YYEEEE. There are 14 residues in the CDR3. CDR3 in DNA: TGTGCCAGCAGCTTGCTTGGGGGGGGGTACGAGCAGTACTTC. Protein product: CASSLLGGGYEQYF.

This chain connects TRBV7-2 to TRBJ2-5, with D unclear. Germline-derived CDR1 and CDR2 are SGHTA and FQGNSA. V lost 5 bases and J lost 1, with 8 bases in between. CDR3 length: 13 amino acids. CDR3: CASSKTGQETQYF. The CDR3 coding sequence is TGTGCCAGCAGCAAGACGGGCCAAGAGACCCAGTACTTC.

For this clone: The same CDR3 can be traced to other DNA sequences in this sample. This chain uses TRBV7-9 with TRBJ1-6; possibly TRBD1 for D (6 bases). This CDR3 contains 13 residues. The V gene's germline CDR1 is SEHNR and CDR2 FQNEAQ (reference sequence). The V end was cut by 5 bases, the J end by 9 bases, with 11 bases between. This chain's CDR3 is CASSLEGGSPLHF. DNA of the CDR3: TGTGCCAGCAGCCTCGAAGGGGGTTCACCCCTCCACTTT.

The rearrangement uses TRBV11-3 and TRBJ2-6, with D possibly matching TRBD1 (6 bases). Germline lookup yields CDR1 SGHNT and CDR2 YENEEA. Trimming cost V 5 bases and J 4 bases, with 24 bases left between them. This CDR3 region has 19 residues. Here the CDR3 DNA reads TGTGCCAGCAGCCCCGATGATGACAGAGTGGGGGCCGGGGCCAACGTCCTGACTTTC. It yields the protein CASSPDDDRVGAGANVLTF.